This TCR beta chain was found in a study of T cells expressing NK-cell markers. There are 14 residues in the CDR3. In germline, CDR1 is MDHEN, CDR2 SYDVKM. TCR beta cDNA was generated via 5'RACE template switching incorporating UMIs. TCRdb re-called the 5' RACE reads and gives one entry per CDR3 protein, without DNA. Its table lists 400,000 to 500,000 distinct CDR3 sequences. Sequences were obtained from blood T cells: a sorted CD56 or NKG2C T cell subset, CD4+ or CD8+ T cells, or bulk PBMC T cells (not recorded which). The sequence derives from a woman between 18 and 75 years old in good health. The chain couples TRBV28 to TRBJ2-1; TCRdb's assignment of TRBD1 cannot be checked, as there is no DNA. The CDR3 sequence: CASSLGSGPGEQFF.